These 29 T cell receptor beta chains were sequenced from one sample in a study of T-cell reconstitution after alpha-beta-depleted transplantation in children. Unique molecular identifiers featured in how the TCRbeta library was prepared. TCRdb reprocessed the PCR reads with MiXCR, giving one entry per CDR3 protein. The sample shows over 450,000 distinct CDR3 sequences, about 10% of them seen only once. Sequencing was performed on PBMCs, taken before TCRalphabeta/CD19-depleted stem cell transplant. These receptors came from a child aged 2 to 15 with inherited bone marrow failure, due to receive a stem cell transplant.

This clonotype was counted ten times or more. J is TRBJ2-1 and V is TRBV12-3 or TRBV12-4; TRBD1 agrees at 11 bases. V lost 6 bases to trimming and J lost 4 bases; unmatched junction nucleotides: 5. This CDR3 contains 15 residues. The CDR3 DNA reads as TGTGCCAGCAGCCCCCGGGACAGGGGGTACAATGAGCAGTTCTTC. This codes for CASSPRDRGYNEQFF.

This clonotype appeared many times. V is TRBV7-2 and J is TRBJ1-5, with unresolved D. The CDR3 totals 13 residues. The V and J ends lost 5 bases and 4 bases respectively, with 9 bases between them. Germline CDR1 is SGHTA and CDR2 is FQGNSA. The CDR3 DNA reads TGTGCCAGCAGCGGGGAGCTGAATCAGCCCCAGCATTTT. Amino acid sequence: CASSGELNQPQHF.

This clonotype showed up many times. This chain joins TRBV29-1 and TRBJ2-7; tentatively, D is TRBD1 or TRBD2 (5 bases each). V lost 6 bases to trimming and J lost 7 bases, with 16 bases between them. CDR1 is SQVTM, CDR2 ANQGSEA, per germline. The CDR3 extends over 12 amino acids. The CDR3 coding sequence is TGCAGCGTCGCTAGGGGCCCGGGGGAGCAGTACTTC. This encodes CSVARGPGEQYF.

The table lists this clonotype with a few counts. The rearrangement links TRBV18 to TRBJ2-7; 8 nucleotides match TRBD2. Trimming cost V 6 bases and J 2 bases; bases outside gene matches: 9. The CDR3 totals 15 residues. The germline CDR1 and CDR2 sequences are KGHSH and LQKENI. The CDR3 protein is CASSRLSGTAYEQYF. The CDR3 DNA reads TGTGCCAGCTCCCGCCTTAGCGGGACGGCCTACGAGCAGTACTTC.

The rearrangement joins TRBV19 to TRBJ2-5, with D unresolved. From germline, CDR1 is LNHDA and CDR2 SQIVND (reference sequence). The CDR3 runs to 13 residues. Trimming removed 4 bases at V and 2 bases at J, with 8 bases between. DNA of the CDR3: TGTGCCAGTAGTACAGGACCTCAAGAGACCCAGTACTTC. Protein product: CASSTGPQETQYF. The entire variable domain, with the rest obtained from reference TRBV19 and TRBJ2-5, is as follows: DGGITQSPKYLFRKEGQNVTLSCEQNLNHDAMYWYRQDPGQGLRLIYYSQIVNDFQKGDIAEGYSVSREKKESFPLTVTSAQKNPTAFYLCASSTGPQETQYFGPGTRLLVL.

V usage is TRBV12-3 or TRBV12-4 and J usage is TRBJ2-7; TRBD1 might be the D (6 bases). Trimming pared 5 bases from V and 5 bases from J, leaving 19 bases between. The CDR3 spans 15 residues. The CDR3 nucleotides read TGTGCCAGCAGTCCGCGACAGGAATTTTTGGACGAGCAGTACTTC. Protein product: CASSPRQEFLDEQYF.

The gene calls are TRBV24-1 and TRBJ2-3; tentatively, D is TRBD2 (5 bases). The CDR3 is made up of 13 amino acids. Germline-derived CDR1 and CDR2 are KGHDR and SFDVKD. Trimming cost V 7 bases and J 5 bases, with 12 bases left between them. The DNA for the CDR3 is TGTGCCACCAGCGAGGGAGATCAAGATACGCAGTATTTT. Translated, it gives CATSEGDQDTQYF.

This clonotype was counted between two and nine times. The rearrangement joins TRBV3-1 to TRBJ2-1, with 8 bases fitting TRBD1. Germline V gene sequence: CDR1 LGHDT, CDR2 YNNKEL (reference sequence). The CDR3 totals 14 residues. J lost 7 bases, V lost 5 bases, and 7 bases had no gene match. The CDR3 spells CASSDGQGWNEQFF. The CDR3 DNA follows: TGTGCCAGCAGCGACGGACAGGGTTGGAATGAGCAGTTCTTC.

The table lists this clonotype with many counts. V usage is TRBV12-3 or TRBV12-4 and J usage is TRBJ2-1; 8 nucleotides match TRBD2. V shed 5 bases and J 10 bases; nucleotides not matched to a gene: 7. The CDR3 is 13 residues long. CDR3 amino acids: CASSLGIAGEQFF. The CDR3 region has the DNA TGTGCCAGCAGTCTGGGCATAGCGGGAGAGCAGTTCTTC.

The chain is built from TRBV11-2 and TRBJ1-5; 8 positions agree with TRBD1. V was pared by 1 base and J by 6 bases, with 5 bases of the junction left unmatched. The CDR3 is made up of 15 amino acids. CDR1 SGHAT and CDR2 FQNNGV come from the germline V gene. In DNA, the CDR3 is TGTGCCAGCAGCTTAGGCAGGGGGCGCGGTCAGCCCCAGCATTTT. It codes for CASSLGRGRGQPQHF.

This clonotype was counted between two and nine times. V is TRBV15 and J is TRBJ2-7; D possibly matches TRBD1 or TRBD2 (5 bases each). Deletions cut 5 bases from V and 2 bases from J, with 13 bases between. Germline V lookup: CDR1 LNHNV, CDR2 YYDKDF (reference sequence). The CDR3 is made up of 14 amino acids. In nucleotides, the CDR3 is TGTGCCACCAGCCAACTCGGGACCCCCTACGAGCAGTACTTC. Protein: CATSQLGTPYEQYF.

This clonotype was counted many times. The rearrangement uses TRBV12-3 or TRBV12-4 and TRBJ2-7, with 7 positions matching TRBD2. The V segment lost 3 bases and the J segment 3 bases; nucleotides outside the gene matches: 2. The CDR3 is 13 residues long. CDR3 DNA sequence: TGTGCCAGCAGTTTGGGGGACTACTACGAGCAGTACTTC. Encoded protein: CASSLGDYYEQYF.

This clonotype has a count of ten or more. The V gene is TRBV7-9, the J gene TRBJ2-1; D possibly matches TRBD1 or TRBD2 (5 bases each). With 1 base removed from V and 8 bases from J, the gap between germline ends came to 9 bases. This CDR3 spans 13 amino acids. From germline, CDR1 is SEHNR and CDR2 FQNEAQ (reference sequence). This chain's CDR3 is CASSLEWGHEQFF. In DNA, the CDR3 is TGTGCCAGCAGCTTAGAATGGGGACATGAGCAGTTCTTC.

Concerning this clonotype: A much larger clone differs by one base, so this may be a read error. The CDR3 region has the DNA TGCGCCAGCAGCCTCATCGGTAGCGTGTACAATGAGCAGTTCTTC. Translating it yields CASSLIGSVYNEQFF. This chain joins TRBV4-1 and TRBJ2-1; weak D call: TRBD2 (5 bases). The CDR3 runs 15 residues. V lost 4 bases, J lost 4 bases, and 14 bases lay in between. Germline V gene data show CDR1 as MGHRA and CDR2 as YSYEKL.

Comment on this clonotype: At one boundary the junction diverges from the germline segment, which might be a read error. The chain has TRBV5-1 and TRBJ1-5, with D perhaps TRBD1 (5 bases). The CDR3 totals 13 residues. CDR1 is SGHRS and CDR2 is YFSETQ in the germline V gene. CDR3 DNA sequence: TGCGCCAGCAGTCAGGGTCTCAATCAGCTCCAGCATTTT. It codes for CASSQGLNQLQHF. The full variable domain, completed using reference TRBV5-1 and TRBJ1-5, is KAGVTQTPRYLIKTRGQQVTLSCSPISGHRSVSWYQQTPGQGLQFLFEYFSETQRNKGNFPGRFSGRQFSNSRSEMNVSTLELGDSALYLCASSQGLNQLQHFGDGTRLSIL.

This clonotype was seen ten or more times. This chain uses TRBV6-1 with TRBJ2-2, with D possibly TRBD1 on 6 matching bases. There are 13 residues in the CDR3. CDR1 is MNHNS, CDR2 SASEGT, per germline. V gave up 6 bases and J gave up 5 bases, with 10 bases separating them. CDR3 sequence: CASRPTGTGELFF. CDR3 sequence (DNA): TGTGCCAGCAGACCAACAGGGACCGGGGAGCTGTTTTTT.

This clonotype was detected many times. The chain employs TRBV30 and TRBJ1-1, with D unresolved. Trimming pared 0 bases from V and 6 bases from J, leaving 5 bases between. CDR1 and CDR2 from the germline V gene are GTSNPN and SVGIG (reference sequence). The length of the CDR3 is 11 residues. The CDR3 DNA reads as TGTGCCTGGAGTGTCCTCTCTGAAGCTTTCTTT. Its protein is CAWSVLSEAFF.

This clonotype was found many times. CDR3 coding DNA: TGTGCCAGCAGCCAAGAGGGAGCAAGGGAAGGGAATGAGCAGTTCTTC. Encoded protein: CASSQEGAREGNEQFF. The chain combines TRBV4-2 with TRBJ2-1, with a tentative D call TRBD2 (5 bases). Germline lookup yields CDR1 LGHNA and CDR2 YNFKEQ. The V end was cut by 0 bases, the J end by 7 bases, with 16 bases between. CDR3 length equals 16 residues.

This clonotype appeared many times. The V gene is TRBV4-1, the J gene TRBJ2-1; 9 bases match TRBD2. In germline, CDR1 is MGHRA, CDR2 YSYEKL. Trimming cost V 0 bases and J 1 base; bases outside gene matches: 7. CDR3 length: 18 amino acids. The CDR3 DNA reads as TGCGCCAGCAGCCAAGATATTAGCGGGAGCGAGTCCTACAATGAGCAGTTCTTC. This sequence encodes CASSQDISGSESYNEQFF.

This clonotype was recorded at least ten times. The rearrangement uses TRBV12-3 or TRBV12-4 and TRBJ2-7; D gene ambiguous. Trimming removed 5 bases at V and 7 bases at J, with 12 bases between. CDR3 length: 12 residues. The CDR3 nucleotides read TGTGCCAGCAGTCAAGTTTCGTGGGAGCAGTACTTC. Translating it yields CASSQVSWEQYF.

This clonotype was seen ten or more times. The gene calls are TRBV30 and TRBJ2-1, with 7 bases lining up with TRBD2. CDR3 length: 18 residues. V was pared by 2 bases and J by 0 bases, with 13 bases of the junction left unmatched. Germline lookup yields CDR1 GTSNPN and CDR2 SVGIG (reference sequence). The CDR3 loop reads CAWSWGEGLQSSYNEQFF. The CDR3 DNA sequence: TGTGCCTGGAGTTGGGGGGAGGGCCTTCAAAGCTCCTACAATGAGCAGTTCTTC.

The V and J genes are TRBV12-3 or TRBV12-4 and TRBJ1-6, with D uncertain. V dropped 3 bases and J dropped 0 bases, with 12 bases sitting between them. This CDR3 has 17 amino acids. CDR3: CASSFEGRSSYNSPLHF. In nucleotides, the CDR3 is TGTGCCAGCAGTTTTGAGGGCAGGAGCTCCTATAATTCACCCCTCCACTTT.

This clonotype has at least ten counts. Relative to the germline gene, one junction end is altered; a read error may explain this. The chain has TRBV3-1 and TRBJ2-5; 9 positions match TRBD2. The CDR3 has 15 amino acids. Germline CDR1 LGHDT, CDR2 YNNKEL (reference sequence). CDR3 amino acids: CASSRGGGLLAGIDF. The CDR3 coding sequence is TGTGCCAGCAGCCGCGGTGGGGGCCTCCTAGCGGGAATCGACTTC.

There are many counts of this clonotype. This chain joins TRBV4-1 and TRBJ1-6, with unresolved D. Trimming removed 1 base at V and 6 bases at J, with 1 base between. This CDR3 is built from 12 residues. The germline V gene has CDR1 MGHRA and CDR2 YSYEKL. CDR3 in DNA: TGCGCCAGCAGCCAAGCTAATTCACCCCTCCACTTT. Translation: CASSQANSPLHF.

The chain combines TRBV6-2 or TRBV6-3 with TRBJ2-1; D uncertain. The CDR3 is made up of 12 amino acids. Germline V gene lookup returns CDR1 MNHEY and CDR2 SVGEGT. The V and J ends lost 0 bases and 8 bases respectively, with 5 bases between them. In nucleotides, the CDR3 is TGTGCCAGCAGTTACTCGAGTGATGAGCAGTTCTTC. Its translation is CASSYSSDEQFF.

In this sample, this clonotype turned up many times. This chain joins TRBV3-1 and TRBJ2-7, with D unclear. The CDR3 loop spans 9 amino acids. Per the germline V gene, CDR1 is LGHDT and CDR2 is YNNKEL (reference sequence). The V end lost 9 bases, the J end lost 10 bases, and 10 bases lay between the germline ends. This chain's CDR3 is CARVGPQYF. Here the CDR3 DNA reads TGTGCCAGAGTCGGCCCCCAGTACTTC.

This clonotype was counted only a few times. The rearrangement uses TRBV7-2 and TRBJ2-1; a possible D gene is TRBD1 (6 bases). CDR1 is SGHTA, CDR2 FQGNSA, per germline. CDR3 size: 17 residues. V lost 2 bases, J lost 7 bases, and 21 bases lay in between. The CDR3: CASSLFLGALLGNEQFF. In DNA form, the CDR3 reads TGTGCCAGCAGCTTATTCTTGGGGGCCCTACTAGGAAATGAGCAGTTCTTC.

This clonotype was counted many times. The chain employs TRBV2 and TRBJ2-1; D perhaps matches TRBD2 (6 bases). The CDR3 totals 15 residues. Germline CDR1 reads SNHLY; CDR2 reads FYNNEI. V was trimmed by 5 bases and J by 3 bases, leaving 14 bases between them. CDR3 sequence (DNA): TGTGCCAGCAGTCCCGTGCTAGCGTTCTACAATGAGCAGTTCTTC. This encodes CASSPVLAFYNEQFF.

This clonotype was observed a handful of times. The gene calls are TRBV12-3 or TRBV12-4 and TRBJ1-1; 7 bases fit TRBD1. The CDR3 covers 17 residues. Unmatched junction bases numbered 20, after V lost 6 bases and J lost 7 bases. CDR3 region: CASSRRTGGGEINEAFF. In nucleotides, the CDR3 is TGTGCCAGCAGCCGGCGGACAGGTGGAGGGGAAATTAATGAAGCTTTCTTT.